This is a list of T cell receptor beta chains from one sample in a study of CD8 T cells in ankylosing spondylitis. MiXCR was run by TCRdb on the 5' RACE reads, yielding one entry per CDR3 protein. The data show around 300,000 distinct CDR3 sequences, around 10% seen once. The sequenced sample consisted of blood, either unsorted or a sorted T cell fraction (not recorded which). These receptors were collected from a female donor with ankylosing spondylitis or in good health (not recorded which). The CDR3 runs from the conserved cysteine through the conserved F or W. D genes are given only for firm matches.

v_call,j_call,d_call,cdr3_aa
TRBV6-6,TRBJ2-7,.,CASTGQGDEQYF
TRBV5-1,TRBJ1-4,.,CASSLDFGGEKLFF
TRBV20-1,TRBJ1-6,.,CSVTDSYNSPLHF
TRBV7-2,TRBJ1-6,.,CASKGSSYNSPLHF
TRBV5-1,TRBJ2-5,.,CASSLGRQSPYQETQYF
TRBV24-1,TRBJ2-5,.,CATSIGSTETQYF
TRBV5-6,TRBJ1-1,TRBD1,CASSFSGTVNTEAFF
TRBV5-1,TRBJ2-7,.,CASSLDHSSYEQYF
TRBV5-1,TRBJ2-3,.,CASRGEDTQYF
TRBV28,TRBJ1-1,.,CASSTPVAAFF
TRBV5-5,TRBJ2-7,.,CASSFDAFYYEQYF
TRBV5-1,TRBJ2-7,TRBD1,CASSLGDRTYEQYF
TRBV28,TRBJ2-3,TRBD2,CASRLGLAGSDTQYF
TRBV5-1,TRBJ1-1,.,CASSLARGGGTEAFF
TRBV29-1,TRBJ2-1,.,CSAESGASNEQFF
TRBV7-8,TRBJ2-4,.,CASSPTLGKNIQYF
TRBV20-1,TRBJ2-1,TRBD2,CSFSPGLAGSSSYNEQFF
TRBV28,TRBJ2-5,.,CASSLFGALNREKTQYF
TRBV5-1,TRBJ2-1,TRBD2,CASSLVLAGRDEQFF
TRBV25-1,TRBJ1-3,.,CASSALEGNTIYF
TRBV20-1,TRBJ2-7,TRBD2,CSARLAGLAYEQYF
TRBV20-1,TRBJ2-7,TRBD2,CSAQTSGGPYEQYF
TRBV12-3/TRBV12-4,TRBJ1-1,.,CASSLNWGSEAFF
TRBV5-1,TRBJ1-2,.,CASSWDKSYGYTF
TRBV7-2,TRBJ1-6,.,CASSFAPPNSPLHF
TRBV20-1,TRBJ2-1,.,CSASPTLQRLEDEQFF
TRBV20-1,TRBJ1-4,TRBD1,CSARAPTGRGEKLFF
TRBV20-1,TRBJ2-1,.,CSAVDRSSYNEQFF
TRBV11-2,TRBJ2-7,.,CASSPRLAYEQYF
TRBV20-1,TRBJ2-3,TRBD2,CSARDPSGSSAGTDTQYF
TRBV7-9,TRBJ1-1,.,CASSFDVTVNTEAFF
TRBV6-1,TRBJ2-5,.,CASRMDGRQETQYF
TRBV3-1,TRBJ1-4,.,CASSLGGRGAANEKLFF
TRBV7-2,TRBJ2-5,TRBD1,CASSLVGTAQETQYF
TRBV7-9,TRBJ2-1,.,CASSLTGRGINEQFF
TRBV4-2,TRBJ2-3,TRBD1,CASSRTGQEADTQYF
TRBV7-2,TRBJ2-1,.,CASSLDTIETGFF
TRBV28,TRBJ2-4,.,CASSLWDRQNIQYF
TRBV7-6,TRBJ1-5,TRBD1,CASSLGTGRGQPQHF